There are many counts of the clone carrying this T cell receptor (beta chain). Its antigen is not known. The data belong to a study of CD8 T cells in ankylosing spondylitis. Regarding the study as a whole: Characteristic of ankylosing spondylitis blood, it appeared, was a TCR beta motif comprising several highly homologous variants. A CD8+ phenotype characterized the disease-linked clones, which were relatively rare in peripheral blood.

With V trimmed by 6 bases and J by 8 bases, 2 bases remained unmatched. There are 13 residues in the CDR3. TCRdb re-called the 5' RACE reads through MiXCR, storing one row per CDR3 protein. The sample comprises roughly 440,000 distinct CDR3 sequences, 17% of which are singletons, and about 0.94% rests with the top ten. Sequenced material: blood, either unsorted or a sorted T cell fraction (not recorded which). The clonotype comes from a male donor with ankylosing spondylitis. This rearrangement joins TRBV12-3 or TRBV12-4 to TRBJ1-6, with 9 bases matching TRBD1. The CDR3 reads CASRGQGHSPLHF. DNA for the CDR3: TGTGCCAGCAGGGGACAGGGCCATTCACCCCTCCACTTT.